This record covers a single T cell receptor (beta chain). V lost 3 bases and J 1 base, leaving 10 bases between the germline ends. The CDR3 extends over 13 amino acids. Germline CDR1 reads SQVTM; CDR2 reads ANQGSEA. Per the original data handling: For nucleated cells, counts were estimated from reference gene primer amplification. Method: immunoSEQ multiplex PCR; TCRdb's copy keeps in-frame clones and lacks some. The DNA was the basis for D and trimming; V, J and clone size are from that table. The repertoire holds 110,000 to 150,000 clones, with under 90% as singletons. This specimen comes from a study of blood T cell repertoires in COVID-19. The wider study: Italy, Spain and the United States were the sources of the convalescent and acute COVID-19 samples. PBMCs, B-cell-depleted T cells, or T cells provided the cDNA or gDNA that made up the material.

The TCR comes from a human donor in a cohort sampled during active COVID-19. Source material: peripheral blood. This sequence joins TRBV29-1 and TRBJ2-7, with D possibly TRBD1 on 7 matching bases. The CDR3 loop reads CSVEEGASYEQYF. The CDR3 region has the DNA TGCAGCGTTGAGGAGGGGGCTTCCTACGAGCAGTACTTC.